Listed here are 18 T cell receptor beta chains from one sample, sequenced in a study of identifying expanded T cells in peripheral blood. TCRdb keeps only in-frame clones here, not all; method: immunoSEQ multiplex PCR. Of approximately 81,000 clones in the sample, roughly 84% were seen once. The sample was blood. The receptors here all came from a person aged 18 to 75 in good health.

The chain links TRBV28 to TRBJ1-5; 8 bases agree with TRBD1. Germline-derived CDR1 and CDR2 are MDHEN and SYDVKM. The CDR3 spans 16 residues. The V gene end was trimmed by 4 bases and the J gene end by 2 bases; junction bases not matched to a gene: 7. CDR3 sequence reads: CASSYQGANGNQPQHF. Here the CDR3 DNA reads TGTGCCAGCAGTTATCAGGGGGCCAATGGCAATCAGCCCCAGCATTTT.

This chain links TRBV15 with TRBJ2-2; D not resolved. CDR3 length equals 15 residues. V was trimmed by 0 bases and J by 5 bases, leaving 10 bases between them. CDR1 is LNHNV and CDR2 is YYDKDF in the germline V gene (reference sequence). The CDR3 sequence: CATSRDGEGTGELFF. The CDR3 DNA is TGTGCCACCAGCAGAGATGGGGAAGGGACCGGGGAGCTGTTTTTT.

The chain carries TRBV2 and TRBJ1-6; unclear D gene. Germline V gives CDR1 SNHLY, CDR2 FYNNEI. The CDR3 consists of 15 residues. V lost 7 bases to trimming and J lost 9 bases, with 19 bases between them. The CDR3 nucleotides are TGTGCCAGCATTCTCGATGGGCAGGCGACTTCACCCCTCCACTTT. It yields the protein CASILDGQATSPLHF.

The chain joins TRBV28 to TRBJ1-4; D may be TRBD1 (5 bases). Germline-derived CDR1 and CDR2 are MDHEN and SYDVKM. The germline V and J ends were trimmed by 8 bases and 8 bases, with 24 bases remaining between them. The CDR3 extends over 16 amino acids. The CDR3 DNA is TGTGCCAGCCTATCAGGGTCCGGCCCACGGGTCGAAAAACTGTTTTTT. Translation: CASLSGSGPRVEKLFF.

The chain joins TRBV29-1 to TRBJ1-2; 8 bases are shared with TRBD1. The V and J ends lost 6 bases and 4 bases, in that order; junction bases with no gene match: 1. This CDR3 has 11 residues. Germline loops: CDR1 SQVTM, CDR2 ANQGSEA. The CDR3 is CSVGTGYGYTF. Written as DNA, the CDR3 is TGCAGCGTAGGGACAGGCTATGGCTACACCTTC.

In DNA form, the CDR3 reads TGTGCCAGCAGTAACCCGGGACAGAGCTACGAGCAGTACTTC. It translates to CASSNPGQSYEQYF. This chain links TRBV7-9 with TRBJ2-7; 7 nucleotides align to TRBD1. Germline values: CDR1 SEHNR, CDR2 FQNEAQ (reference sequence). The CDR3 extends over 14 amino acids. Trimming removed 6 bases from V and 3 bases from J; junction bases left unmatched: 8.

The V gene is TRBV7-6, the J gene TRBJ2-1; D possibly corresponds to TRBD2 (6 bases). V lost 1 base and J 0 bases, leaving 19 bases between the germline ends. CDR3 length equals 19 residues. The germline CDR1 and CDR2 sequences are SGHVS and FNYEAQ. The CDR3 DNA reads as TGTGCCAGCAGCTTAGAACCTTCCTCTAGCGCCAGCTCCTACAATGAGCAGTTCTTC. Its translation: CASSLEPSSSASSYNEQFF.

Here the CDR3 reads CAISPLETGGSGYTF. The CDR3 region has the DNA TGTGCCATCAGTCCCCTCGAAACAGGGGGGTCTGGCTACACCTTC. The chain uses TRBV10-3 and TRBJ1-2; TRBD1 agrees at 8 bases. Germline V gene lookup returns CDR1 ENHRY and CDR2 SYGVKD. CDR3 length equals 15 residues. Unmatched junction bases numbered 12, after V lost 5 bases and J lost 7 bases.

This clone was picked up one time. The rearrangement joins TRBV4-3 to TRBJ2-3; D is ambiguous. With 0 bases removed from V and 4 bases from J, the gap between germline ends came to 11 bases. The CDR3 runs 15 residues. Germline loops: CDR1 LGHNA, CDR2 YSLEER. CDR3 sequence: CASSQDSMEPDTQYF. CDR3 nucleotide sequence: TGCGCCAGCAGCCAAGATTCGATGGAGCCAGATACGCAGTATTTT.

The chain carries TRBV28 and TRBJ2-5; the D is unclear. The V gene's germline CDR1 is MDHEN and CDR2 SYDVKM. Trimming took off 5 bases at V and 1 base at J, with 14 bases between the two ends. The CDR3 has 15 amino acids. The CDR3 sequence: CASSPLIPGQETQYF. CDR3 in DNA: TGTGCCAGCAGTCCCCTAATACCGGGCCAAGAGACCCAGTACTTC.

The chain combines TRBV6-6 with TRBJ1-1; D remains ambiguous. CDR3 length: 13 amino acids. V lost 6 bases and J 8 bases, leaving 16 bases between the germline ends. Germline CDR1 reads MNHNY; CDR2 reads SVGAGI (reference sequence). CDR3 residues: CASRPNWILEAFF. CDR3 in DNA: TGTGCCAGCAGGCCCAACTGGATTTTAGAAGCTTTCTTT.

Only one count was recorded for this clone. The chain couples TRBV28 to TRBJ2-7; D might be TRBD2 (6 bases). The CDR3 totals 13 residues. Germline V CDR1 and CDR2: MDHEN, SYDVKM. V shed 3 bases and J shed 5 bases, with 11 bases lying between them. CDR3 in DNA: TGTGCCAGCAGTTTCTCGGGAGCTGACGAGCAGTACTTC. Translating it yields CASSFSGADEQYF.

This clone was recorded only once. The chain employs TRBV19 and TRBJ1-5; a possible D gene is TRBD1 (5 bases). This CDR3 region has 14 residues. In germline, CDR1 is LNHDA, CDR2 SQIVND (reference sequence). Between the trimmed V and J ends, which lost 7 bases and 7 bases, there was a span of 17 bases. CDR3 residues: CASMLRTDSQPQHF. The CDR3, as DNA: TGTGCCAGTATGCTGCGTACAGACAGCCAGCCCCAGCATTTT.

CDR3 region: CASSQGVFGGIYQDDAKNIQYF. Written as DNA, the CDR3 is TGCGCCAGCAGCCAAGGCGTTTTCGGGGGAATATATCAGGATGACGCCAAAAACATTCAGTACTTC. The J gene is TRBJ2-4, the V gene TRBV4-1, with D tentatively TRBD2 (6 bases). V lost 1 base to trimming and J lost 1 base, with 29 bases between them. In germline, CDR1 is MGHRA, CDR2 YSYEKL. This CDR3 has 22 residues.

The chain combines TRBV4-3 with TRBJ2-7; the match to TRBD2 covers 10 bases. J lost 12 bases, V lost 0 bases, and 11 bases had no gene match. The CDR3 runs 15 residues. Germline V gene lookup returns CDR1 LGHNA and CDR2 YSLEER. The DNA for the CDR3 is TGCGCCAGCAGCCAAGATGAGGCTAGCGGGAGAATAAGGTACTTC. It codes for CASSQDEASGRIRYF.

The CDR3, as DNA: TGTGCCAGCAGATCCATCGGACCGTTTATCTATGGCTACACCTTC. Protein product: CASRSIGPFIYGYTF. The gene calls are TRBV28 and TRBJ1-2; no firm D call. V lost 6 bases and J 4 bases, leaving 18 bases between the germline ends. This CDR3 is built from 15 residues. From germline, CDR1 is MDHEN and CDR2 SYDVKM.

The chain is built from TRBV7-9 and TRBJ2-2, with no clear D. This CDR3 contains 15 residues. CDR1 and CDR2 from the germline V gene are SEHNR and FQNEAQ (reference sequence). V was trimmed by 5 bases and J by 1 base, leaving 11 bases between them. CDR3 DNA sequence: TGTGCCAGCAGCCCAACAAATATGAACACCGGGGAGCTGTTTTTT. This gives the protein CASSPTNMNTGELFF.

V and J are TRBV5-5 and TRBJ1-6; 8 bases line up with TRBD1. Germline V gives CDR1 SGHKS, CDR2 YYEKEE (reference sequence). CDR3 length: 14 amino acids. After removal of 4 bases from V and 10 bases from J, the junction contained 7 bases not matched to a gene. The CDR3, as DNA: TGTGCCAGCAGCCGCGGACAGGGTAGATCACCCCTCCACTTT. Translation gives CASSRGQGRSPLHF. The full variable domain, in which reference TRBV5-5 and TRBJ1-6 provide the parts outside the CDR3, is DAGVTQSPTHLIKTRGQQVTLRCSPISGHKSVSWYQQVLGQGPQFIFQYYEKEERGRGNFPDRFSARQFPNYSSELNVNALLLGDSALYLCASSRGQGRSPLHFGNGTRLTVT.